This T cell receptor (beta chain) was recovered during a study of graft-versus-host responses after intestinal transplantation. The wider study: The study gave all recipients anti-thymocyte globulin induction, then tacrolimus and steroids for 2 to 3 years.

Concerning this clone itself: Its specificity is not known.

Libraries were prepared by immunoSEQ multiplex PCR; TCRdb keeps only in-frame clonotypes and omits some of them. The sample records tens of thousands of clones, over 75% being singletons. CDR1 is LGHNA and CDR2 is YSLEER in the germline V gene. The germline V and J ends were trimmed by 0 bases and 4 bases, with 12 bases remaining between them. The CDR3 consists of 16 residues. Study-wide points: Early post-transplant declines in HvG were associated with peak levels of circulating GvH clones. High graft-versus-host to host-versus-graft T cell clonal ratios marked allografts of patients with graft-donor macrochimerism. Recipient-marrow GvH clones were detected, some having first appeared in ileum or blood.

The origin of this receptor is a human donor who received an intestinal transplant. Sequencing used unstimulated CD8+ T cells sorted from spleen or lymph node cells, obtained before intestinal transplant. The J gene is TRBJ2-2, the V gene TRBV4-3, with a weak D call TRBD1 (5 bases). CDR3 in DNA: TGCGCCAGCAGCCAAGAGTGGCAGGGCGGCACCGGGGAGCTGTTTTTT. Amino acid sequence: CASSQEWQGGTGELFF.